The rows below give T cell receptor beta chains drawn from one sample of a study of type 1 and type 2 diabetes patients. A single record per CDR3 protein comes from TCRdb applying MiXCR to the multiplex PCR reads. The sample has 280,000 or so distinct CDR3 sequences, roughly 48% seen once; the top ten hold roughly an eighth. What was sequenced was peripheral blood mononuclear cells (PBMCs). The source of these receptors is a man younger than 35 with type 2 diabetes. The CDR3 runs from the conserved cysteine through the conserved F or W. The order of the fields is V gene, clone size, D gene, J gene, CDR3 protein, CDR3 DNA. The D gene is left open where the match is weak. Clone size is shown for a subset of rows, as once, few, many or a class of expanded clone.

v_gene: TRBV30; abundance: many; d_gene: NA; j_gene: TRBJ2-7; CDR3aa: CAWSATGGLEQYF; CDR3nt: TGTGCCTGGAGTGCGACAGGAGGGCTCGAGCAGTACTTC
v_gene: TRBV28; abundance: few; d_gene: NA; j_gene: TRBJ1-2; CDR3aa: CASSLASRQNGYTF; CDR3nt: TGTGCCAGCAGTTTGGCGTCCCGGCAGAATGGCTACACCTTC
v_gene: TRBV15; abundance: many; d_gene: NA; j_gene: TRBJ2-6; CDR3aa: CATSRLTGANVLTF; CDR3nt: TGTGCCACCAGCAGACTCACTGGGGCCAACGTCCTGACTTTC
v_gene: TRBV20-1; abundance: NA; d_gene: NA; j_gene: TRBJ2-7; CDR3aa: CSPQPQGDEQYF; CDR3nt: TGCAGTCCACAACCCCAGGGCGACGAGCAGTACTTC
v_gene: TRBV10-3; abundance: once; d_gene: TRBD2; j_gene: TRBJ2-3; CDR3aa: CAIARTSGGAWGTDTQYF; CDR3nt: TGTGCCATTGCACGGACTAGCGGGGGGGCCTGGGGCACAGATACGCAGTATTTT
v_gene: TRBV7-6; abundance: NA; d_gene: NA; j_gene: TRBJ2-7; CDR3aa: CASSLSGGYDEQYF; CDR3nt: TGTGCCAGCAGCTTATCGGGGGGCTACGACGAGCAGTACTTC
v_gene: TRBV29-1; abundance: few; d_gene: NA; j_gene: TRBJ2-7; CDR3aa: CSVGGSQGLGEQYF; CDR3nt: TGCAGCGTGGGGGGTTCACAGGGATTAGGCGAGCAGTACTTC
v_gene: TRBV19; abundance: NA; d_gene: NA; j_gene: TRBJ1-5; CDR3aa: CASNTVEGPQHF; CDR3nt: TGTGCCAGTAATACGGTAGAAGGGCCCCAGCATTTT
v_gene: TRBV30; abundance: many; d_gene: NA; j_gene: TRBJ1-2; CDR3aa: CAWRGTNGYTF; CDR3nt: TGTGCCTGGAGGGGGACCAATGGCTACACCTTC
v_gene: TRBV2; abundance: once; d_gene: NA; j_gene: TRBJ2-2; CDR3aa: CASKEMRSTGELFF; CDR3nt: TGTGCCAGTAAGGAAATGAGGAGCACCGGGGAGCTGTTTTTT
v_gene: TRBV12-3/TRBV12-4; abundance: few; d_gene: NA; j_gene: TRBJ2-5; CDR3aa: CASSLAGGSETQYF; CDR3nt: TGTGCCAGCAGTTTAGCGGGGGGAAGTGAGACCCAGTACTTC
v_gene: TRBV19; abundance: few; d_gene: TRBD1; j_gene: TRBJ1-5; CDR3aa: CASSGGGDQPQHF; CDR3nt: TGTGCCAGTAGTGGAGGGGGCGATCAGCCCCAGCATTTT
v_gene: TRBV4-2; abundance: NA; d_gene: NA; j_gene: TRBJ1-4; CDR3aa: CASSQAAGEDEKLFF; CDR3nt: TGTGCCAGCAGCCAGGCGGCAGGGGAGGATGAAAAACTGTTTTTT
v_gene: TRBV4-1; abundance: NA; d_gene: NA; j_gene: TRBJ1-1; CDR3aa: CASSLTTGTEAFF; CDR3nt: TGCGCCAGCAGCCTTACGACAGGCACTGAAGCTTTCTTT
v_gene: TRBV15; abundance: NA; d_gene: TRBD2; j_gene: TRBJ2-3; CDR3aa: CATSRRGLAEADTQYF; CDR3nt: TGTGCCACCAGCAGACGTGGACTAGCGGAGGCTGATACGCAGTATTTT
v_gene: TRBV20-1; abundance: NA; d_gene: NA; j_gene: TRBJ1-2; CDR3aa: CLAWQAGYGYTF; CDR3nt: TGCCTAGCGTGGCAGGCGGGCTATGGCTACACCTTC
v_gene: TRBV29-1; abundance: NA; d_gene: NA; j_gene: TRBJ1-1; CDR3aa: CSVVDGTEAFF; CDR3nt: TGCAGCGTTGTGGACGGCACAGAAGCTTTCTTT
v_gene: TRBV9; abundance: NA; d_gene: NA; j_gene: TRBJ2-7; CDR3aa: CASSVVPTRYEQYF; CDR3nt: TGTGCCAGCAGCGTAGTTCCTACTCGGTACGAGCAGTACTTC
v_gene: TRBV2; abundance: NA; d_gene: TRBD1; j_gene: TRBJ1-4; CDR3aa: CASSEPGQGAEKLFF; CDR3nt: TGTGCCAGCAGTGAACCGGGACAGGGGGCCGAAAAACTGTTTTTT
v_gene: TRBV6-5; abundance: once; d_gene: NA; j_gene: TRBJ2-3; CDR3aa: CASSKDLGASTDTQYF; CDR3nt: TGTGCCAGCAGTAAGGACTTAGGAGCAAGCACAGATACGCAGTATTTT
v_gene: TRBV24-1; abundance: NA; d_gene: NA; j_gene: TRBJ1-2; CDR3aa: CATSGTATSYGYTF; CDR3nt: TGTGCCACCAGTGGTACAGCAACCTCCTATGGCTACACCTTC
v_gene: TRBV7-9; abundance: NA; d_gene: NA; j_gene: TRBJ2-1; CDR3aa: CASSPSQYNEQFF; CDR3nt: TGTGCCAGCAGCCCTTCACAGTACAATGAGCAGTTCTTC
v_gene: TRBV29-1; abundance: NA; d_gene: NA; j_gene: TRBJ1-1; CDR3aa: CSVLVHITVNTEAFF; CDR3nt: TGCAGCGTTCTAGTCCACATTACAGTGAACACTGAAGCTTTCTTT
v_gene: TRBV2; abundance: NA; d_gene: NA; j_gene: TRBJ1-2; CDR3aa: CASRDSNYGYTF; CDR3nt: TGTGCCAGCAGGGACAGTAACTATGGCTACACCTTC
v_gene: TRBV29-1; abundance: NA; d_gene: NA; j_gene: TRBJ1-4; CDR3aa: CSVPGVTNEKLFF; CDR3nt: TGCAGCGTCCCAGGGGTCACTAATGAAAAACTGTTTTTT
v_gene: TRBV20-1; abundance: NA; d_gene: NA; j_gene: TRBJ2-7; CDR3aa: CSARKGSGDEQYF; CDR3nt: TGCAGTGCTAGAAAGGGGAGTGGAGACGAGCAGTACTTC
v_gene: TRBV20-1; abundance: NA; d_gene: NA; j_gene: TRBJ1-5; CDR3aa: CSAGGNSNQPQHF; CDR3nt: TGCAGTGCCGGGGGGAATAGCAATCAGCCCCAGCATTTT
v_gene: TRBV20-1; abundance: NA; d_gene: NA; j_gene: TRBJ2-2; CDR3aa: CSAAGTANTGELFF; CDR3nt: TGCAGTGCTGCCGGGACGGCGAACACCGGGGAGCTGTTTTTT
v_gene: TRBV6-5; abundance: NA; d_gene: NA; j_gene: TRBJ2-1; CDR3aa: CASSSLTSDRYNEQFF; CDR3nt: TGTGCCAGCAGTTCCCTCACCTCAGACAGATACAATGAGCAGTTCTTC
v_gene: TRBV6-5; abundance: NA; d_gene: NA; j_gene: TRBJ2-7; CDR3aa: CASSYGQSYEQYF; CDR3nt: TGTGCCAGCAGTTACGGGCAGTCCTACGAGCAGTACTTC
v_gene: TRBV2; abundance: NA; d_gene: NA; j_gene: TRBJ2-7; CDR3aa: CATLGRTDSYEQYF; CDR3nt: TGTGCCACTCTGGGGAGGACGGACTCCTACGAGCAGTACTTC
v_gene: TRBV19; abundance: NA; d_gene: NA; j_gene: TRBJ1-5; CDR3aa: CASKMGYSNQPQHF; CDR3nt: TGTGCCAGTAAAATGGGTTATAGCAATCAGCCCCAGCATTTT
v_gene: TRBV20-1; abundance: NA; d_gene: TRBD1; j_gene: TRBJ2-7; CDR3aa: CSARPDRRVGEQYF; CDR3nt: TGCAGTGCTAGACCGGACAGGCGGGTAGGCGAGCAGTACTTC
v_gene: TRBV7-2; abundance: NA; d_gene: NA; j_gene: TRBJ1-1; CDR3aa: CASSRMMSEAFF; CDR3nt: TGTGCCAGCAGCCGGATGATGTCTGAAGCTTTCTTT
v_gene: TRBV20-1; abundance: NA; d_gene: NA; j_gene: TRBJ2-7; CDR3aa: CSARDPKAGVSYEQYF; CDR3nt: TGCAGTGCTAGAGATCCGAAGGCAGGGGTTTCCTACGAGCAGTACTTC
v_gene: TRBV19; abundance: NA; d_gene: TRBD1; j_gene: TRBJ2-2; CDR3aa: CASNVKGATGELFF; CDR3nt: TGTGCCAGTAATGTGAAGGGGGCGACCGGGGAGCTGTTTTTT
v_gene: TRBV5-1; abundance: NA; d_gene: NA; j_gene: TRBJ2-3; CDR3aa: CASRASSGLADTQYF; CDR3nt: TGCGCCAGCAGGGCGTCTAGTGGGTTGGCAGATACGCAGTATTTT
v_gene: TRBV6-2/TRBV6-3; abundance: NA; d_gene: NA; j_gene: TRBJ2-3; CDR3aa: CASIETGIPDTQYF; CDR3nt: TGTGCCAGCATCGAGACCGGGATCCCAGATACGCAGTATTTT
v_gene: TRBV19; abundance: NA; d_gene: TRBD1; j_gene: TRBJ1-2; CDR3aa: CASSMWKGADGYTF; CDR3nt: TGTGCCAGTAGTATGTGGAAGGGGGCAGATGGCTACACCTTC
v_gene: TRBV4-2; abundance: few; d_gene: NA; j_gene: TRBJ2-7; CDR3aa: CASSHRVGAYEQYF; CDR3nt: TGTGCCAGCAGCCATCGCGTGGGGGCCTACGAGCAGTACTTC
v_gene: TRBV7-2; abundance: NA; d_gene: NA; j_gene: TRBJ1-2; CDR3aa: CASSLVSGTYGSTF; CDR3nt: TGTGCCAGCAGCTTAGTTTCGGGGACCTATGGCTCCACCTTC
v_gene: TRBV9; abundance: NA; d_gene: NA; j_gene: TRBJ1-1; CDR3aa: CASSFRDGLTEAFF; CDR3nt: TGTGCCAGCAGCTTCCGGGACGGACTCACTGAAGCTTTCTTT
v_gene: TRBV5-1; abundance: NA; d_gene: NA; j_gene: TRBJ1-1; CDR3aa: CASSTRPGALETEAFF; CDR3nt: TGCGCCAGCAGCACTCGGCCGGGGGCCTTGGAAACTGAAGCTTTCTTT
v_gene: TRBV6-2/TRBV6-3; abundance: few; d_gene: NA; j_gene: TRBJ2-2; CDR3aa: CASSYLRDSTGELFF; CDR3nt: TGTGCCAGCAGTTACCTCAGGGATAGTACCGGGGAGCTGTTTTTT
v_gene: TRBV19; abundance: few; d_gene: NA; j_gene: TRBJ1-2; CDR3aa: CASSTTANYGYTF; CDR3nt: TGTGCCAGTAGTACGACAGCTAACTATGGCTACACCTTC